What follows are 27 T cell receptor beta chains derived from one specimen sequenced in a study of blood T cells in healthy people across ages. Alongside a J-beta primer mix, a sample-barcoded 5' primer served in a second PCR lasting roughly 6 to 12 cycles. TCRdb processed the 5' RACE reads anew with MiXCR; each CDR3 protein has one entry. Of 710,000 or so distinct CDR3 sequences in the sample, roughly 32% were seen once. The sample consisted of blood. Every receptor here comes from a woman aged 80 or older in good health.

The sample holds many counts of this clonotype. V usage is TRBV5-1 and J usage is TRBJ2-7; D ambiguous. Trimming pared 1 base from V and 0 bases from J, leaving 5 bases between. The CDR3 is made up of 13 amino acids. From germline, CDR1 is SGHRS and CDR2 YFSETQ. In DNA form, the CDR3 reads TGCGCCAGCAGCTTGACGAGCTCCTACGAGCAGTACTTC. Translated, it gives CASSLTSSYEQYF.

About this clonotype itself: This may be a read error: a much more frequent sequence differs by one nucleotide. The chain links TRBV5-1 to TRBJ2-7; D possibly corresponds to TRBD1 (6 bases). CDR3 length: 14 residues. CDR1 SGHRS and CDR2 YFSETQ come from the germline V gene. CDR3 nucleotide sequence: TGCGCCGGCAGCTTGGATGGCAGGGGCTACGAGCAGTACTTC. Its protein product is CAGSLDGRGYEQYF. The complete variable domain, with remaining parts taken from reference TRBV5-1 and TRBJ2-7, reads KAGVTQTPRYLIKTRGQQVTLSCSPISGHRSVSWYQQTPGQGLQFLFEYFSETQRNKGNFPGRFSGRQFSNSRSEMNVSTLELGDSALYLCAGSLDGRGYEQYFGPGTRLTVT.

This clonotype was observed many times. V usage is TRBV6-2 or TRBV6-3 and J usage is TRBJ1-2; TRBD1 is a possible D gene (5 bases). V lost 6 bases to trimming and J lost 4 bases, with 15 bases between them. Germline V CDR1 and CDR2: MNHEY, SVGEGT. This CDR3 has 14 residues. DNA for the CDR3: TGTGCCAGCAGCATCCTCGACAGCCTCTATGGCTACACCTTC. Amino acid sequence: CASSILDSLYGYTF.

This clonotype was found many times. V gene TRBV7-9 combines with J gene TRBJ2-5; D unresolved. This CDR3 region has 16 residues. The germline V gene encodes CDR1 SEHNR and CDR2 FQNEAQ (reference sequence). V shed 5 bases and J shed 1 base, with 17 bases lying between them. The CDR3 here is CASSPPGDPRQETQYF. The CDR3 DNA reads TGTGCCAGCAGCCCCCCCGGAGACCCGCGCCAAGAGACCCAGTACTTC.

This clonotype was found a few times. V gene TRBV4-3 combines with J gene TRBJ2-2; TRBD1 agrees at 9 bases. Germline CDR1 reads LGHNA; CDR2 reads YSLEER. Trimming took 4 bases from V and 5 from J; bases not matched to a gene: 11. The CDR3 runs 17 residues. The CDR3 DNA follows: TGCGCCAGCAGCCCAGGGGCCAGACAGGGGGTTACCGGGGAGCTGTTTTTT. Encoded protein: CASSPGARQGVTGELFF.

This clonotype was observed many times. This chain links TRBV7-2 with TRBJ2-3; 10 bases are a match to TRBD2. Germline V gene data show CDR1 as SGHTA and CDR2 as FQGNSA. The CDR3 runs 16 residues. V lost 1 base to trimming and J lost 1 base; unmatched junction nucleotides: 2. The CDR3 protein is CASSLGGLARTDTQYF. The CDR3 DNA reads TGTGCCAGCAGCTTAGGGGGACTAGCGCGCACAGATACGCAGTATTTT.

The sample holds many counts of this clonotype. The J gene is TRBJ2-3, the V gene TRBV5-1, with D possibly matching TRBD2 (7 bases). Trimming pared 3 bases from V and 2 bases from J, leaving 13 bases between. CDR1 SGHRS and CDR2 YFSETQ come from the germline V gene. CDR3 size: 15 residues. DNA of the CDR3: TGCGCCAGCAGCTCGAGGGGGGGCTCCACAGATACGCAGTATTTT. This translates into CASSSRGGSTDTQYF. The full variable domain, in which reference TRBV5-1 and TRBJ2-3 provide the parts outside the CDR3, is KAGVTQTPRYLIKTRGQQVTLSCSPISGHRSVSWYQQTPGQGLQFLFEYFSETQRNKGNFPGRFSGRQFSNSRSEMNVSTLELGDSALYLCASSSRGGSTDTQYFGPGTRLTVL.

This clonotype has ten or more counts. V is TRBV11-1 and J is TRBJ2-6, with D maybe TRBD1 (6 bases). Germline values: CDR1 SGHAT, CDR2 FQDESV (reference sequence). V was clipped by 6 bases and J by 1 base, with 16 bases between them. CDR3 length equals 17 residues. The CDR3 protein is CASSFSSRGSGANVLTF. CDR3 DNA: TGTGCCAGCAGTTTTAGTTCCAGGGGATCTGGGGCCAACGTCCTGACTTTC.

Regarding this clonotype: The junction and the germline gene differ at one end; a read error may be behind it. This sequence joins TRBV12-3 or TRBV12-4 and TRBJ2-3; D is possibly TRBD2 (6 bases). The CDR3 is made up of 15 amino acids. The CDR3 reads CASSLSGVREDAQYF. The CDR3, as DNA: TGTGCCAGCAGTTTGTCGGGGGTGAGGGAAGATGCGCAGTATTTT.

This clonotype was observed at least ten times. V and J are TRBV20-1 and TRBJ1-5, with D possibly TRBD1 on 5 matching bases. The CDR3 runs 13 residues. The germline V gene encodes CDR1 DFQATT and CDR2 SNEGSKA (reference sequence). Trimming stripped 5 bases from V and 4 bases from J, with 12 bases between. The CDR3 spells CSAADTLNQPQHF. As DNA, the CDR3 is TGCAGTGCTGCGGACACACTAAATCAGCCCCAGCATTTT.

A remark on this clonotype: This clone may be a read error of a much larger clone one base away. DNA for the CDR3: TGTGCCGGCACTCTGGACAGGGAAAGCGAGCAGTACTTC. It encodes CAGTLDRESEQYF. This chain connects TRBV21-1 to TRBJ2-5; no check of the table's D call, TRBD1, against the DNA was made. The tail of the sequence fits TRBJ2-7 better, so the J call may be wrong. TRBV21-1 has pseudogene status. This CDR3 contains 13 residues.

There are a few counts of this clonotype. The chain uses TRBV6-6 and TRBJ1-5; D is unclear. Trimming pared 2 bases from V and 7 bases from J, leaving 9 bases between. CDR1 MNHNY and CDR2 SVGAGI come from the germline V gene (reference sequence). This CDR3 spans 13 amino acids. The CDR3 DNA follows: TGTGCCAGCAGTTACCTATTACCCCAGCCCCAGCATTTT. Translation gives CASSYLLPQPQHF.

V gene TRBV5-5 combines with J gene TRBJ1-4; 7 bases map to TRBD1. V gave up 4 bases and J gave up 3 bases; unmatched junction bases: 6. The CDR3 is 15 residues long. The V gene's germline CDR1 is SGHKS and CDR2 YYEKEE (reference sequence). As DNA, the CDR3 is TGTGCCAGCAGCGTCCCCAGGGGGGCTAATGAAAAACTGTTTTTT. The encoded protein is CASSVPRGANEKLFF.

This clonotype was counted at least ten times. V usage is TRBV5-6 and J usage is TRBJ2-1, with D unclear. The CDR3 length is 15 residues. The V end lost 6 bases, the J end lost 5 bases, and 18 bases lay between the germline ends. Germline V gene lookup returns CDR1 SGHDT and CDR2 YYEEEE. CDR3 bases: TGTGCCAGCACCCCGGAAGTCAAGGACCACAATGAGCAGTTCTTC. Translated, it gives CASTPEVKDHNEQFF.

This clonotype was observed at least ten times. Germline and junction disagree at one end, which may indicate a read error. DNA for the CDR3: TGCGCCAGCAGCTTGGGCAACTATGGCTACACCTTC. Translated: CASSLGNYGYTF. The chain is built from TRBV7-9 and TRBJ1-2, with D unclear. CDR1 is SEHNR and CDR2 is FQNEAQ in the germline V gene (reference sequence). The CDR3 has 12 amino acids.

This clonotype was counted at least ten times. The chain couples TRBV5-1 to TRBJ2-7; 10 positions match TRBD1. Germline V gene lookup returns CDR1 SGHRS and CDR2 YFSETQ. This CDR3 has 14 amino acids. With V trimmed by 4 bases and J by 3 bases, 4 bases remained unmatched. The chain's CDR3 is CASSPWTGGYEQYF. In nucleotides, the CDR3 is TGCGCCAGCAGCCCCTGGACAGGGGGCTACGAGCAGTACTTC.

The chain uses TRBV27 and TRBJ2-7, with 9 bases fitting TRBD1. This CDR3 spans 16 amino acids. Trimming removed 5 bases from V and 0 bases from J; junction bases left unmatched: 8. Germline assignment: CDR1 MNHEY and CDR2 SMNVEV (reference sequence). CDR3 sequence: CASSQTGTGSSYEQYF. The CDR3 nucleotides are TGTGCCAGCAGTCAAACCGGGACAGGGTCCTCCTACGAGCAGTACTTC.

This clonotype was seen a single time. At one of its ends the junction is not consistent with the germline gene, which may arise from a read error. The J gene is TRBJ1-2, the V gene TRBV7-2; the match to TRBD1 covers 7 bases. CDR1 and CDR2 from the germline V gene are SGHTA and FQGNSA. The CDR3 extends over 14 amino acids. CDR3 DNA: TGTGTCAGCAGCTTAGACCACAGGGGCTATGGCTACACCTTC. This translates into CVSSLDHRGYGYTF.

The chain uses TRBV14 and TRBJ1-6, with D possibly TRBD1 on 6 matching bases. The CDR3 consists of 17 residues. Germline assignment: CDR1 SGHDN and CDR2 FVKESK. Between the trimmed V and J ends, which lost 4 bases and 7 bases, there was a span of 20 bases. The CDR3 spells CASSRGLTGYGNSPLHF. The CDR3 bases are TGTGCCAGCAGCCGAGGACTAACAGGGTATGGGAATTCACCCCTCCACTTT.

This clonotype was seen at least ten times. The V and J genes are TRBV5-6 and TRBJ1-2, with a tentative D call TRBD1 (6 bases). V dropped 2 bases and J dropped 8 bases, with 10 bases sitting between them. The CDR3 has 12 amino acids. CDR1 is SGHDT and CDR2 is YYEEEE in the germline V gene. DNA of the CDR3: TGTGCCAGCAGCTTCTATACAGGGGGCTACACCTTC. Translation: CASSFYTGGYTF.

The CDR3 sequence is CAVFEGGTDTQYF. CDR3 nucleotide sequence: TGTGCCGTATTTGAAGGAGGCACAGATACGCAGTATTTT. The V and J genes are TRBV2 and TRBJ2-3, with D unclear. The CDR3 extends over 13 amino acids. Germline CDR1 reads SNHLY; CDR2 reads FYNNEI. Deletions cut 11 bases from V and 1 base from J, with 13 bases between.

This clonotype was counted at least ten times. The genes are TRBV9 and TRBJ2-5; D is possibly TRBD1 (6 bases). Germline V gene sequence: CDR1 SGDLS, CDR2 YYNGEE. V lost 1 base, J lost 2 bases, and 15 bases lay in between. CDR3 size: 16 residues. CDR3 nucleotides: TGTGCCAGCAGCGTAACTACAGGGCTACTGCAAGAGACCCAGTACTTC. Translation: CASSVTTGLLQETQYF.

Comment on this clonotype: A much larger clonotype is one base distant, so this may be a read error. This rearrangement joins TRBV4-2 to TRBJ1-2; D is unclear. The CDR3 runs to 14 residues. Germline values: CDR1 LGHNA, CDR2 YNFKEQ. V dropped 4 bases and J dropped 4 bases, with 13 bases sitting between them. The CDR3 region is CASSRDAGSYGYTF. CDR3 nucleotide sequence: TGTGCCAGCAGCCGAGATGCCGGCTCCTATGGCTACACCTTC.

The sample holds many counts of this clonotype. CDR3 amino acids: CASSPFPGTGFSEQYF. In DNA, the CDR3 is TGTGCCAGCAGCCCCTTCCCCGGGACAGGGTTTAGCGAGCAGTACTTC. This rearrangement joins TRBV7-3 to TRBJ2-7, with 9 bases that match TRBD1. Germline V gives CDR1 SGHTA, CDR2 FQGTGA. With V trimmed by 5 bases and J by 6 bases, 14 bases remained unmatched. CDR3 length equals 16 residues.

This clonotype was detected ten times or more. This chain uses TRBV20-1 with TRBJ2-1; the match to TRBD2 covers 11 bases. V gave up 1 base and J gave up 0 bases; unmatched junction bases: 11. The germline CDR1 and CDR2 sequences are DFQATT and SNEGSKA (reference sequence). CDR3 length: 19 residues. The CDR3 here is CSARALAGGTHVSYNEQFF. DNA for the CDR3: TGCAGTGCTAGAGCCCTAGCGGGGGGCACTCACGTCTCCTACAATGAGCAGTTCTTC.

The chain uses TRBV18 and TRBJ1-1; a possible D gene is TRBD1 (6 bases). Germline V gene data show CDR1 as KGHSH and CDR2 as LQKENI. The length of the CDR3 is 14 residues. Trimming stripped 5 bases from V and 4 bases from J, with 14 bases between. The CDR3 bases are TGTGCCAGCTCAAAACAGGGTAAGGGCACTGAAGCTTTCTTT. Translating it yields CASSKQGKGTEAFF. The full variable domain, with the rest looked up from reference TRBV18 and TRBJ1-1, is NAGVMQNPRHLVRRRGQEARLRCSPMKGHSHVYWYRQLPEEGLKFMVYLQKENIIDESGMPKERFSAEFPKEGPSILRIQQVVRGDSAAYFCASSKQGKGTEAFFGQGTRLTVV.

The chain combines TRBV20-1 with TRBJ1-1; D remains unclear. Germline assignment: CDR1 DFQATT and CDR2 SNEGSKA (reference sequence). V shed 5 bases and J shed 8 bases, with 24 bases lying between them. The CDR3 is made up of 15 amino acids. CDR3 sequence: CSAGTAGSGGTEAFF. The CDR3 region has the DNA TGCAGTGCTGGTACGGCAGGTTCTGGAGGCACCGAAGCTTTCTTT.